This T cell receptor (beta chain) is from a study of CD4 T cells in relation to SARS-CoV-2 and coronaviruses. Before the COVID-19 pandemic, during about 2011-2019, CD4+ T cells were taken from unexposed donors. CD4+ T cells were isolated from the cells after more than 8 days of culture. Cells permitting, SARS-CoV-2 S/N and four cold-coronavirus spikes were tested on unexposed-donor CD4+ T cells. CDR1 LGHNA and CDR2 YSLEER come from the germline V gene. The CDR3 has 16 residues. Trimming at V came to 0 bases and at J to 3 bases, leaving 5 bases not matched to a gene. TCRdb's copy holds only in-frame clones and misses some; the assay was immunoSEQ multiplex PCR. The sample carries 20,000 to 25,000 clones, over 65% recorded once. A word on this clone: Its antigen is not known.

This sequence joins TRBV4-3 and TRBJ2-3; 8 bases are shared with TRBD2. Sequenced: CD4+ T cells from PBMCs, cultured in vitro. This receptor was identified in a human donor in good health. The CDR3 DNA sequence: TGCGCCAGCAGCCAAGATCTCGGGGGGGGGACAGATACGCAGTATTTT. The encoded protein is CASSQDLGGGTDTQYF.